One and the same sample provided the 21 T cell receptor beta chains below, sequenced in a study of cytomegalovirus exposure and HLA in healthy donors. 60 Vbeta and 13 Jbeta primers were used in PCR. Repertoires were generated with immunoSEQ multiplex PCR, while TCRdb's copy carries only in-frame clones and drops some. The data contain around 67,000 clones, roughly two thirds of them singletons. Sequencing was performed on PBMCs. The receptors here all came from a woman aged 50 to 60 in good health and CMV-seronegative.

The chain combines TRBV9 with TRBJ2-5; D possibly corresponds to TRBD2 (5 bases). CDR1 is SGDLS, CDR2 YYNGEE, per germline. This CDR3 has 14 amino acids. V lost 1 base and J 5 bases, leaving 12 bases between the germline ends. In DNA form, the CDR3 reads TGTGCCAGCAGCGTACCCCCAACGGGGGAGACCCAGTACTTC. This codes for CASSVPPTGETQYF.

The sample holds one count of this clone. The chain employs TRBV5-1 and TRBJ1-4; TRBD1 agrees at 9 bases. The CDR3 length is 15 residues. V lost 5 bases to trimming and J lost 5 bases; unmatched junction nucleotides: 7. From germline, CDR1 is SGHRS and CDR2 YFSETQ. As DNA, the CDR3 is TGCGCCAGCAGTGAGGGACAGGGTGGGAATGAAAAACTGTTTTTT. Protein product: CASSEGQGGNEKLFF.

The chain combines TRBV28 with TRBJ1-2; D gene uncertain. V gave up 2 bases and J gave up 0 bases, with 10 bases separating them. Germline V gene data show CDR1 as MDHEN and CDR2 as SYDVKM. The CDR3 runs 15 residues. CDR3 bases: TGTGCCAGCAGTTTAGGTTTACAGACTAACTATGGCTACACCTTC. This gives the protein CASSLGLQTNYGYTF.

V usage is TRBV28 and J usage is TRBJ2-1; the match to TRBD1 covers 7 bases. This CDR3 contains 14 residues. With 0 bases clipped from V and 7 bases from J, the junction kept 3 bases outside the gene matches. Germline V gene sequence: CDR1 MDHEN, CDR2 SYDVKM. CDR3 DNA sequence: TGTGCCAGCAGTTTATGGACAGGGAGTAATGAGCAGTTCTTC. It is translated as CASSLWTGSNEQFF.

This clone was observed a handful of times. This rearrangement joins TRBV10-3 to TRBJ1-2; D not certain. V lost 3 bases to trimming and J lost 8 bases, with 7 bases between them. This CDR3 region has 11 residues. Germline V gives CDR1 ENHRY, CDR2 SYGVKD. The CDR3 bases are TGTGCCATCAGTGAAAATGAGGGCTACACCTTC. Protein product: CAISENEGYTF.

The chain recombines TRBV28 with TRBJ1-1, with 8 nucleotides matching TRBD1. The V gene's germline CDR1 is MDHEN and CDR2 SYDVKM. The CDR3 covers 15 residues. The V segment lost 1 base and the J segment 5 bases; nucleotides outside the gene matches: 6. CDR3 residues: CASSLYRGVSTEAFF. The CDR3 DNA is TGTGCCAGCAGTTTATACAGGGGGGTGAGTACTGAAGCTTTCTTT.

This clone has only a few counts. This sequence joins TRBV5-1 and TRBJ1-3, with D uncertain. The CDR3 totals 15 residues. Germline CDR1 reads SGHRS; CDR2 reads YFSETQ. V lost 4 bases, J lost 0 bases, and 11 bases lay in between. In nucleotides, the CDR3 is TGCGCCAGCAGCCCCCGGTGGAGCTCTGGAAACACCATATATTTT. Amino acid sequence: CASSPRWSSGNTIYF.

CDR3 residues: CASSSGSGRAGNIQYF. The CDR3 nucleotides read TGTGCCAGCAGCTCGGGGAGCGGGAGGGCCGGGAACATTCAGTACTTC. The chain joins TRBV7-2 to TRBJ2-4; 10 bases line up with TRBD2. The germline V gene encodes CDR1 SGHTA and CDR2 FQGNSA. The length of the CDR3 is 16 residues. The V gene end was trimmed by 4 bases and the J gene end by 7 bases; junction bases not matched to a gene: 10.

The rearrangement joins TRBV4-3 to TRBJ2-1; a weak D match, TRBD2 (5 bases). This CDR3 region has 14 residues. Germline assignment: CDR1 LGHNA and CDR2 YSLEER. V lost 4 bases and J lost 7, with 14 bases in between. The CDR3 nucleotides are TGCGCCAGCAGCCCGCGGGCCGCATGGAATGAGCAGTTCTTC. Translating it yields CASSPRAAWNEQFF.

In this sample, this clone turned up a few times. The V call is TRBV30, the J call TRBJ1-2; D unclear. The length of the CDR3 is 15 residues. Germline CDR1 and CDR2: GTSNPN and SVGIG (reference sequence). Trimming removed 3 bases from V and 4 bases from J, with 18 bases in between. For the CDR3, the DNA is TGTGCCTGGAGGGGAGGTCAGCCGCGGGCCTATGGCTACACCTTC. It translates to CAWRGGQPRAYGYTF.

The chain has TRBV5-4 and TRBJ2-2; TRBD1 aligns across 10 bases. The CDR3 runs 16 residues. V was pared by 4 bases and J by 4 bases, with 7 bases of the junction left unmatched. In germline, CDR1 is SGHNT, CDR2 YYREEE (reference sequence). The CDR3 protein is CASSPRQGASTGELFF. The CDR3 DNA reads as TGTGCCAGCAGCCCCAGACAGGGGGCTAGCACCGGGGAGCTGTTTTTT. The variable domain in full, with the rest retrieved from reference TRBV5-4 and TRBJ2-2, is ETGVTQSPTHLIKTRGQQVTLRCSSQSGHNTVSWYQQALGQGPQFIFQYYREEENGRGNFPPRFSGLQFPNYSSELNVNALELDDSALYLCASSPRQGASTGELFFGEGSRLTVL.

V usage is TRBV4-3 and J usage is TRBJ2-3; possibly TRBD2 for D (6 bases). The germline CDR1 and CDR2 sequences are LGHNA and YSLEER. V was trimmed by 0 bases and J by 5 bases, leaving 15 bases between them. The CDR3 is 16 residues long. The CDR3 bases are TGCGCCAGCAGCCAAGAGTACACCGAGGGAGGAGATACGCAGTATTTT. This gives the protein CASSQEYTEGGDTQYF.

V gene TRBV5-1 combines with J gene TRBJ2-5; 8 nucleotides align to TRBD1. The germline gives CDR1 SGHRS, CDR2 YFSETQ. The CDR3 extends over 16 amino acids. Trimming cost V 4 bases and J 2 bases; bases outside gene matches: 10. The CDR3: CASSPSSGGGQETQYF. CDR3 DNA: TGCGCCAGCAGCCCATCCTCAGGGGGCGGACAAGAGACCCAGTACTTC. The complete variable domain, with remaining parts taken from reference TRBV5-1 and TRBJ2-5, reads KAGVTQTPRYLIKTRGQQVTLSCSPISGHRSVSWYQQTPGQGLQFLFEYFSETQRNKGNFPGRFSGRQFSNSRSEMNVSTLELGDSALYLCASSPSSGGGQETQYFGPGTRLLVL.

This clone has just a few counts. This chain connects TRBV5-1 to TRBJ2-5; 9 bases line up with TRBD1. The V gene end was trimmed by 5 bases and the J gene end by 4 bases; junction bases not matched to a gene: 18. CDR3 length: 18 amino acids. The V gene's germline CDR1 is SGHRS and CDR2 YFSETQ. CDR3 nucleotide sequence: TGCGCCAGCAGGGCTGGGGGGACAGGGTTTTCATTCGGAGAGACCCAGTACTTC. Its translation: CASRAGGTGFSFGETQYF.

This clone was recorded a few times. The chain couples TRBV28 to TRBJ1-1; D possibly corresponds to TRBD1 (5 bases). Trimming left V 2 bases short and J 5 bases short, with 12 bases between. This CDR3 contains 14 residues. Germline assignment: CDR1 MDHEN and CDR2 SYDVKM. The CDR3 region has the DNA TGTGCCAGCAGTTTAGCCAGCCGGGGGACTGAAGCTTTCTTT. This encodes CASSLASRGTEAFF.

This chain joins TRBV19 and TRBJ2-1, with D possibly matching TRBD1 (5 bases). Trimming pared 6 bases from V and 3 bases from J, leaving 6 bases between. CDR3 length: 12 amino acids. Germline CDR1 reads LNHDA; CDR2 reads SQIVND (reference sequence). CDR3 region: CASRDSYNEQFF. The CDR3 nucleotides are TGTGCCAGTAGAGACAGCTACAATGAGCAGTTCTTC.

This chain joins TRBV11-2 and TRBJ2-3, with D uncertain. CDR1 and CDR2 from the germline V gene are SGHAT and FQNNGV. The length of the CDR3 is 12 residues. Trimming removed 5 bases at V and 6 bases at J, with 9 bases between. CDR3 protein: CASSPVRDTQYF. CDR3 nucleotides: TGTGCCAGCAGCCCCGTTCGGGATACGCAGTATTTT.

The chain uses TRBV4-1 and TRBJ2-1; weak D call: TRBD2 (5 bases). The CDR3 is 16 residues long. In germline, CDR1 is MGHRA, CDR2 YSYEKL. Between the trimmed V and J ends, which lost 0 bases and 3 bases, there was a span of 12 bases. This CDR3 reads CASSQEGAYYYNEQFF. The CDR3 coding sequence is TGCGCCAGCAGCCAAGAGGGAGCCTACTACTACAATGAGCAGTTCTTC.

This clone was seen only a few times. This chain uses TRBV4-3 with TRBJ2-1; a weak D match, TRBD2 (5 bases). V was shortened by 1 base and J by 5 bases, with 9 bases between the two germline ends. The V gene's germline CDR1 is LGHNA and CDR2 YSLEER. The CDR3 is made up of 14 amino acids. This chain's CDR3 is CASSQVLAHNEQFF. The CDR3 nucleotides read TGCGCCAGCAGCCAAGTGTTAGCGCACAATGAGCAGTTCTTC.

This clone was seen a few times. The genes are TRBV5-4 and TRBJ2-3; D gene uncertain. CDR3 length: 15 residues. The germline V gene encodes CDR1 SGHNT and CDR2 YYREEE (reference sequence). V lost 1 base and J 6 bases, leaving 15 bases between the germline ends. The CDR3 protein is CASSLIEVPSDTQYF. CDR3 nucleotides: TGTGCCAGCAGCTTGATAGAGGTTCCGTCGGATACGCAGTATTTT.

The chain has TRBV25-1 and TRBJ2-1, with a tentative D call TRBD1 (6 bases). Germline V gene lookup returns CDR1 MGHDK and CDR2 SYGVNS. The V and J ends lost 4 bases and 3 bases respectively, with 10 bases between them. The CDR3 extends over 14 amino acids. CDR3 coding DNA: TGTGCCAGCAGTGGACAGGCCCTCTACAATGAGCAGTTCTTC. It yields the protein CASSGQALYNEQFF.